This T cell receptor beta chain was identified during a study of early T cells in non-severe SARS-CoV-2 infection. This CDR3 has 14 residues. Germline V gene data show CDR1 as DFQATT and CDR2 as SNEGSKA (reference sequence). V was pared by 6 bases and J by 0 bases, with 14 bases between. The table lists this clonotype with many counts. Each CDR3 protein is one row after TCRdb ran MiXCR on the 5' RACE reads. In the table there are under 95,000 distinct CDR3 sequences, roughly 12% of which are singletons. V usage is TRBV20-1 and J usage is TRBJ1-1, with a possible D match to TRBD1 (5 bases). The sequence was collected from an adult who was a healthcare worker with PCR-confirmed SARS-CoV-2 infection or an uninfected control (not recorded which). The material sequenced was whole blood. The CDR3 DNA follows: TGCAGTGCCCGGACACATTTCATGAACACTGAAGCTTTCTTT. Its translation: CSARTHFMNTEAFF.